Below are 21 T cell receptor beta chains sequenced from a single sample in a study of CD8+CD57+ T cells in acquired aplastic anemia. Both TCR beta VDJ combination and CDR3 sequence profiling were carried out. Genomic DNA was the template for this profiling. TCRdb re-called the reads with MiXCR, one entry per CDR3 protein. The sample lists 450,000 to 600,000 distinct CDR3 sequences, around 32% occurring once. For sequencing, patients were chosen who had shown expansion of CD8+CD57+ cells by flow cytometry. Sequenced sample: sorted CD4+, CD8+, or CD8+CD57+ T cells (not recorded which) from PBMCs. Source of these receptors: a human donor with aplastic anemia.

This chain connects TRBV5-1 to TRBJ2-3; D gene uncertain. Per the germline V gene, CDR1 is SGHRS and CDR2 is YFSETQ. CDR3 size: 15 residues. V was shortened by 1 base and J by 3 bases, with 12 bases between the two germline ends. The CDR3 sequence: CASSLPGPRTDTQYF. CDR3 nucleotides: TGCGCCAGCAGCTTGCCAGGCCCGAGGACAGATACGCAGTATTTT. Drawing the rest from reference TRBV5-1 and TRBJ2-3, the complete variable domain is KAGVTQTPRYLIKTRGQQVTLSCSPISGHRSVSWYQQTPGQGLQFLFEYFSETQRNKGNFPGRFSGRQFSNSRSEMNVSTLELGDSALYLCASSLPGPRTDTQYFGPGTRLTVL.

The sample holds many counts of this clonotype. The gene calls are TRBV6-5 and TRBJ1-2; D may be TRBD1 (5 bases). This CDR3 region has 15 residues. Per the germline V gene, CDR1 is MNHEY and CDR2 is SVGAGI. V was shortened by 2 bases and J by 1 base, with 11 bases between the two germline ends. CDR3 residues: CASSYGQGGNYGYTF. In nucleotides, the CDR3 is TGTGCCAGCAGTTACGGGCAGGGTGGTAACTATGGCTACACCTTC.

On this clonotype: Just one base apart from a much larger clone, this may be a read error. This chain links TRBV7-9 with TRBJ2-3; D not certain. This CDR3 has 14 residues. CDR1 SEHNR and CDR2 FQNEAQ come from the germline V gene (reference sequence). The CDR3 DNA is TGTGCCAGCAGCTTAGGGGTAACCACAGATATGCAGTATTTT. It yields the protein CASSLGVTTDMQYF.

Here the CDR3 DNA reads TGTGCCAGCACCCTGAACCAGGGGGGCTACGAGCAGTACTTC. This codes for CASTLNQGGYEQYF. The V gene is TRBV10-3, the J gene TRBJ2-7; D possibly corresponds to TRBD1 (7 bases). Germline CDR1 reads ENHRY; CDR2 reads SYGVKD. The CDR3 is made up of 14 amino acids. V was clipped by 10 bases and J by 3 bases, with 19 bases between them.

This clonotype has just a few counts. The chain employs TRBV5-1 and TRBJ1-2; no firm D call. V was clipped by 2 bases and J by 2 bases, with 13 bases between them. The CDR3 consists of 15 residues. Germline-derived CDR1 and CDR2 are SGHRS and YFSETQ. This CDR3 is CASSFEAAWNYGYTF. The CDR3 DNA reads TGCGCCAGCAGCTTTGAGGCCGCCTGGAACTATGGCTACACCTTC. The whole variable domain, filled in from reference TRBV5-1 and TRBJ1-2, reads KAGVTQTPRYLIKTRGQQVTLSCSPISGHRSVSWYQQTPGQGLQFLFEYFSETQRNKGNFPGRFSGRQFSNSRSEMNVSTLELGDSALYLCASSFEAAWNYGYTFGSGTRLTVV.

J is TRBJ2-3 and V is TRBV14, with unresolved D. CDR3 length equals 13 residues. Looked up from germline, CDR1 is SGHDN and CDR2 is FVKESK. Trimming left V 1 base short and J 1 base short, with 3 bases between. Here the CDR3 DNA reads TGTGCCAGCAGCCAAGCAGGCACAGATACGCAGTATTTT. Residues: CASSQAGTDTQYF.

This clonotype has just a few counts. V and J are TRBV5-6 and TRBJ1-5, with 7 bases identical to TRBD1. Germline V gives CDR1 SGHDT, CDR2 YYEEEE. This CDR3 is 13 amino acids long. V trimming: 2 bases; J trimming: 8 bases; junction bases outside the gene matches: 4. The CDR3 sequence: CASSFQGVKPQHF. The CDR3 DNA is TGTGCCAGCAGCTTCCAGGGGGTTAAGCCCCAGCATTTT.

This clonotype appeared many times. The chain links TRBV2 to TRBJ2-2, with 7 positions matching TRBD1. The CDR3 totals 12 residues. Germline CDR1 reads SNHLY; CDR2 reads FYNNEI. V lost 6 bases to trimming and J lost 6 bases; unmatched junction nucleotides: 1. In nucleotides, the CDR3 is TGTGCCAGCAGGCAGGGGGCCGGGGAGCTGTTTTTT. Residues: CASRQGAGELFF.

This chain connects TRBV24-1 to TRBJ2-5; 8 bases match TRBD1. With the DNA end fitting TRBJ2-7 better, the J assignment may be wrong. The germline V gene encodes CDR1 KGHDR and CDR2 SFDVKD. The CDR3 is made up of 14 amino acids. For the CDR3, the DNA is TGTGCCAGCAGCCCCTTGGACAGGGTAGGCGAGCAGTACTTC. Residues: CASSPLDRVGEQYF.

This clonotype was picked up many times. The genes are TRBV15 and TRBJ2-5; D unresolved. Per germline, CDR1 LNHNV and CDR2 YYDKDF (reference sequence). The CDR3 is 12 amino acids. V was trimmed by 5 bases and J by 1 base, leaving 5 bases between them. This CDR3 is CATSGPQETQYF. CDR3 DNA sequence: TGTGCCACCAGCGGGCCCCAAGAGACCCAGTACTTC.

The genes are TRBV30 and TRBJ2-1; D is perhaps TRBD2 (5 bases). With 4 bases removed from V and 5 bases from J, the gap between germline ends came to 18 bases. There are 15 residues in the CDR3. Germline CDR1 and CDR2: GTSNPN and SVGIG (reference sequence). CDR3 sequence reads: CAWTGFSTTHNEQFF. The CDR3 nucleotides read TGTGCCTGGACGGGGTTCAGTACAACACACAATGAGCAGTTCTTC.

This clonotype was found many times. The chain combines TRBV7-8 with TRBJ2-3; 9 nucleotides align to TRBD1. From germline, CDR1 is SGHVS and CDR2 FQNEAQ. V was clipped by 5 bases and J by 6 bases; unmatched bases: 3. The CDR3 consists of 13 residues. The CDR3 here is CASSKDRGDTQYF. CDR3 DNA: TGTGCCAGCAGCAAGGACAGGGGTGATACGCAGTATTTT.

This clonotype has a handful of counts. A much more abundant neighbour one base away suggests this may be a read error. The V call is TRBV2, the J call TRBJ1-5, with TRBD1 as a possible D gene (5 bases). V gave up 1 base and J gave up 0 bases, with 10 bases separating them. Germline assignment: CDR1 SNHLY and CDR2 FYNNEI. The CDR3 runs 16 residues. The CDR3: CASSEGGRNSNQPQHF. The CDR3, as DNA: TGTGCCAGCAGTGAAGGGGGCAGAAATAGCAATCAGCCCCAGCATTTT.

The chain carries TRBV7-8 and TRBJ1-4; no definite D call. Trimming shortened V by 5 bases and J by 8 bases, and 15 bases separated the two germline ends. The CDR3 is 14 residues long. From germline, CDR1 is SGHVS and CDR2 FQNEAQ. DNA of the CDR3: TGTGCCAGCAGCCCCCAGCCCAGAATCGAAAAACTGTTTTTT. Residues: CASSPQPRIEKLFF.

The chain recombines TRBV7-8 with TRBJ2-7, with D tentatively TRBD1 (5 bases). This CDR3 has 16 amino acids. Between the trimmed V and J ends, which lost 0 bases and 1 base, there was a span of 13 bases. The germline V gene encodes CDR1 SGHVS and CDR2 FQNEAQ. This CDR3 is CASSLAATVVSYEQYF. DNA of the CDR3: TGTGCCAGCAGCTTAGCCGCGACAGTAGTTTCCTACGAGCAGTACTTC.

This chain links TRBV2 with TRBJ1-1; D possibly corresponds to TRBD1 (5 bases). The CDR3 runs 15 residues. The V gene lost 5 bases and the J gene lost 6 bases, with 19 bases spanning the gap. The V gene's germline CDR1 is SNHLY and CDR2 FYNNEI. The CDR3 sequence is CASSLDAGGVAEAFF. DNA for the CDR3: TGTGCCAGCAGTTTAGATGCGGGGGGAGTGGCTGAAGCTTTCTTT.

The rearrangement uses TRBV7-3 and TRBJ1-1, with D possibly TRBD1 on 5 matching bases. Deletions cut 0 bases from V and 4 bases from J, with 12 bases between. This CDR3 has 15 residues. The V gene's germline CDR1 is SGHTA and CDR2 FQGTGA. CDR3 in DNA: TGTGCCAGCAGCTTAACGTCAGGGATTGGCACTGAAGCTTTCTTT. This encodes CASSLTSGIGTEAFF.

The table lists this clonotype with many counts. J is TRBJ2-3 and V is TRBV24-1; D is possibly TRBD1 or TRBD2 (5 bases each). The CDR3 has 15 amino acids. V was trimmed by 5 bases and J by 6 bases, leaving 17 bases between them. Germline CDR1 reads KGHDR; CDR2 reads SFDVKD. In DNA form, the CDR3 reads TGTGCCACCAGTGGGTTCCGACCCGAGGGGGATACGCAGTATTTT. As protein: CATSGFRPEGDTQYF.

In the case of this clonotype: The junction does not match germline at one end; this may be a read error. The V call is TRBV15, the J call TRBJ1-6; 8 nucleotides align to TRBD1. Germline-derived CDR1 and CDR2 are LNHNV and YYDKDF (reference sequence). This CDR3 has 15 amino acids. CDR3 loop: CATSRQGSGNLPLHF. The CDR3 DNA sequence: TGCGCCACCAGCCGACAGGGGTCCGGTAATTTACCCCTCCACTTT.

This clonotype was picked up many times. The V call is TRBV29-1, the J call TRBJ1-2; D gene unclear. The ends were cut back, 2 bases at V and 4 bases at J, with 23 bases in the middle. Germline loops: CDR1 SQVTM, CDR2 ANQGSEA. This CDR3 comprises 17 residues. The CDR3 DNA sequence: TGCAGCGTTGAACCTCCGGTCGACGGAGAGCAAGCCTATGGCTACACCTTC. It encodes CSVEPPVDGEQAYGYTF. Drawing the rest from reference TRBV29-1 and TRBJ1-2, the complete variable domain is SAVISQKPSRDICQRGTSLTIQCQVDSQVTMMFWYRQQPGQSLTLIATANQGSEATYESGFVIDKFPISRPNLTFSTLTVSNMSPEDSSIYLCSVEPPVDGEQAYGYTFGSGTRLTVV.

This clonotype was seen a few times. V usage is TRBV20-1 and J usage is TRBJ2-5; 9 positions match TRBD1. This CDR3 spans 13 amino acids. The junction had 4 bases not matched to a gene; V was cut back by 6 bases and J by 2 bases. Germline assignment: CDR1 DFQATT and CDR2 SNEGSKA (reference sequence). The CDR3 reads CSAKGTGQETQYF. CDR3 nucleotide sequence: TGCAGTGCGAAAGGGACAGGGCAAGAGACCCAGTACTTC.